This T cell receptor (beta chain) was profiled in a study of T cell responses to AZD1222 COVID-19 vaccine. Assay used: immunoSEQ multiplex PCR; TCRdb lists only in-frame clones, some missing. The table includes just under 80,000 clones, under 95% detected once. Germline loops: CDR1 KGHSH, CDR2 LQKENI. V was shortened by 6 bases and J by 7 bases, with 19 bases between the two germline ends. The CDR3 totals 15 residues. Note on this clone: The antigen is unknown.

Study observations and caveats: Regions 160-218 and 743-854 dominated among vaccine-associated CD4 TCRs spanning spike. Females outnumbered males among donors, who were mostly white British; clonal diversity was possibly underestimated.

Here the sequenced sample was peripheral blood, taken 28 days after the second AZD1222 dose. The clonotype originates from an adult who received the AZD1222 COVID-19 vaccine. V is TRBV18 and J is TRBJ1-5; a weak D match, TRBD1 (5 bases). The CDR3 sequence: CASSPGSTDRQPQHF. The DNA for the CDR3 is TGTGCCAGCTCTCCGGGGAGTACAGACAGACAGCCCCAGCATTTT.